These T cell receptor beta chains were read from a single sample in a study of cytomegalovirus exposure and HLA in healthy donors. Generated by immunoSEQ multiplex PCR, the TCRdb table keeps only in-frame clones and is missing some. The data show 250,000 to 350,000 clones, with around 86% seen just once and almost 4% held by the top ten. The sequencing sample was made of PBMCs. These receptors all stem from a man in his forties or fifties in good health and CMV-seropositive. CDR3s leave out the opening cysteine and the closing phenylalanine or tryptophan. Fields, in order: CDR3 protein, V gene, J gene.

ASTSGTVTQGTQY	TRBV19	TRBJ2-3
ASSRPGQGAGGYT	TRBV28	TRBJ1-2
ASSLGTGNYGYT	TRBV27	TRBJ1-2
ASTTGAVNTGELF	TRBV6-5	TRBJ2-2
ASSLLANTEAF	TRBV27	TRBJ1-1
ASSEVPGDSYEQY	TRBV7-9	TRBJ2-7
ASRIRGTDTQY	TRBV19	TRBJ2-3
ASSEGTSGNTDTQY	TRBV6-1	TRBJ2-3
ASSSGVGGLRETQY	TRBV27	TRBJ2-5
SVVVRGHFPTEAF	TRBV29-1	TRBJ1-1
ASSNGQGVGEQF	TRBV5-4	TRBJ2-1
ASSSTGTSVYEQY	TRBV5-1	-
ASSGGQGYNEQF	TRBV6-4	TRBJ2-1
ASSFLQAGDTGELF	TRBV5-6	TRBJ2-2
ASSYYDWRGVDEQY	TRBV6-5	TRBJ2-7
ASRRGGNTEAF	TRBV6-6	TRBJ1-1
ASGPSGLFSGANVLT	TRBV28	TRBJ2-6
SVRGMNTEAF	TRBV29-1	TRBJ1-1
ASSEWGQFSSYNEQF	TRBV6-1	TRBJ2-1
ATGTGGFRDEQY	TRBV7-9	TRBJ2-7
AWSLAWAGGNQPQH	TRBV30	TRBJ1-5
ARGSGNTIY	TRBV2	TRBJ1-3
ASSLTDSSNQPRH	TRBV4-2	TRBJ1-5